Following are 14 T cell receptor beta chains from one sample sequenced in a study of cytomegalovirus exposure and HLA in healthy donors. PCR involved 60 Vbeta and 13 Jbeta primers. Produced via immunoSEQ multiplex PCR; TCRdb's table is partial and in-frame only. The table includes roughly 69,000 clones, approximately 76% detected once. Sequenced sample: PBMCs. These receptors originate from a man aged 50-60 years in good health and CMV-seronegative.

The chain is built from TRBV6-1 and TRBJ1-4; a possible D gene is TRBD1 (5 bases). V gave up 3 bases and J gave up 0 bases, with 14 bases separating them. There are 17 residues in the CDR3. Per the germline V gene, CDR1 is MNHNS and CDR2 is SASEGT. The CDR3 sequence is CASSDGQGRATNEKLFF. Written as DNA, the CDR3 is TGTGCCAGCAGTGACGGGCAGGGAAGGGCAACTAATGAAAAACTGTTTTTT.

DNA for the CDR3: TGTGCCTGGAGTGTAAGTCAGGGGGCAACGACGCAGTATTTT. Translated: CAWSVSQGATTQYF. V usage is TRBV30 and J usage is TRBJ2-3; 8 nucleotides line up with TRBD1. CDR1 is GTSNPN and CDR2 is SVGIG in the germline V gene (reference sequence). The CDR3 length is 14 residues. V lost 0 bases, J lost 9 bases, and 8 bases stayed unmatched.

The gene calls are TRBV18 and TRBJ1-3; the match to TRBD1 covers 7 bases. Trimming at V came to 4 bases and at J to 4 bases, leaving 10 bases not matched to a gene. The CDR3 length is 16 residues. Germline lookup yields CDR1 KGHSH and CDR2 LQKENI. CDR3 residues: CASSLSGTAWGNTIYF. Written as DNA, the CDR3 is TGTGCCAGCTCACTCTCCGGGACAGCTTGGGGAAACACCATATATTTT.

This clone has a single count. The chain's CDR3 is CAWGTAFGNTIYF. CDR3 DNA: TGTGCCTGGGGGACTGCTTTTGGAAACACCATATATTTT. The V call is TRBV30, the J call TRBJ1-3; possible D gene TRBD1, 5 bases. The V and J ends lost 5 bases and 3 bases respectively, with 11 bases between them. In germline, CDR1 is GTSNPN, CDR2 SVGIG (reference sequence). CDR3 size: 13 residues.

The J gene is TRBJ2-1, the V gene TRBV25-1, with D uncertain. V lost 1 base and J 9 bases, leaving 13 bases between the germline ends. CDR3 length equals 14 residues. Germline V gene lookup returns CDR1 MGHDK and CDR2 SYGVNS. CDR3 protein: CASSEFPVASEQFF. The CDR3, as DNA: TGTGCCAGCAGTGAATTCCCCGTGGCAAGTGAGCAGTTCTTC.

Here the CDR3 DNA reads TGTGCCAGCAGTGAATCTCGACAGGGGGGTCAGCCCCAGCATTTT. Translation: CASSESRQGGQPQHF. The chain combines TRBV25-1 with TRBJ1-5; 9 bases align to TRBD1. CDR3 length: 15 residues. Unmatched junction bases numbered 4, after V lost 1 base and J lost 6 bases. The V gene's germline CDR1 is MGHDK and CDR2 SYGVNS.

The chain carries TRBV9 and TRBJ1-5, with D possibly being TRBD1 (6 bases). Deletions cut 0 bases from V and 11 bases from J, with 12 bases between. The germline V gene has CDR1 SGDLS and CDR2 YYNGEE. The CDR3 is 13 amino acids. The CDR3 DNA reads TGTGCCAGCAGCGTAGAGGGGGGGTCCACCCAGCATTTT. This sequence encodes CASSVEGGSTQHF.

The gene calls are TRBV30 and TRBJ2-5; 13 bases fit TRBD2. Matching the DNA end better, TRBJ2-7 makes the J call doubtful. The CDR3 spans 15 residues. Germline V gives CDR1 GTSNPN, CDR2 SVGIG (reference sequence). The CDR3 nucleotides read TGTGCCTGGGACGGACTAGCGGGGGCCGCCTACGAGCAGTACTTC. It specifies CAWDGLAGAAYEQYF.

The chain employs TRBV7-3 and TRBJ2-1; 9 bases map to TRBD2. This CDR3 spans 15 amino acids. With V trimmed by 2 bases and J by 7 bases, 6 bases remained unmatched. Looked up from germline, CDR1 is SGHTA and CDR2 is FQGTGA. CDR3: CASSLEAGGPNEQFF. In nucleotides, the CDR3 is TGTGCCAGCAGCTTAGAGGCGGGGGGGCCTAATGAGCAGTTCTTC.

Written as DNA, the CDR3 is TGTGCCAGCAGTCTAACCGGGACAGGGAGCTCCGAGCAGTACTTC. Amino acid sequence: CASSLTGTGSSEQYF. The gene calls are TRBV6-5 and TRBJ2-7; 9 positions match TRBD1. The CDR3 runs to 15 residues. CDR1 and CDR2 from the germline V gene are MNHEY and SVGAGI. With V trimmed by 5 bases and J by 6 bases, 11 bases remained unmatched.

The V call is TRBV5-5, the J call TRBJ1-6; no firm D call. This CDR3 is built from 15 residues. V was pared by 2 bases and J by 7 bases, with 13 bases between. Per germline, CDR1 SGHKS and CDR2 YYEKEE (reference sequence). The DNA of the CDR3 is TGTGCCAGCAGCTTTGGCAGGCAGCGGAATTCACCCCTCCACTTT. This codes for CASSFGRQRNSPLHF.

CDR3: CASTSLAQAMRTEAFF. CDR3 nucleotide sequence: TGTGCCAGCACTTCCCTCGCACAGGCGATGCGTACTGAAGCTTTCTTT. The V call is TRBV19, the J call TRBJ1-1; D is possibly TRBD1 (5 bases). Between the trimmed V and J ends, which lost 9 bases and 5 bases, there was a span of 25 bases. This CDR3 has 16 amino acids. Germline loops: CDR1 LNHDA, CDR2 SQIVND (reference sequence).

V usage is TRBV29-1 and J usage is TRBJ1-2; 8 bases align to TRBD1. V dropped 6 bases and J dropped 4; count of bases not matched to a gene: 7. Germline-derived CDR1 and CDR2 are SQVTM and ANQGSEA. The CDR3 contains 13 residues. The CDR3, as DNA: TGCAGCGTGATGACAGGGGCGACCTATGGCTACACCTTC. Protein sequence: CSVMTGATYGYTF.

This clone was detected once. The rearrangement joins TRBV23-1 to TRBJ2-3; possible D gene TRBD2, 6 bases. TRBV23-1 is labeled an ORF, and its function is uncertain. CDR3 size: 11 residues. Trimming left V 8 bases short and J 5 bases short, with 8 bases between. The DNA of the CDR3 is TGCGCCAGCCTGGGAGGAGATACGCAGTATTTT. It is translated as CASLGGDTQYF.